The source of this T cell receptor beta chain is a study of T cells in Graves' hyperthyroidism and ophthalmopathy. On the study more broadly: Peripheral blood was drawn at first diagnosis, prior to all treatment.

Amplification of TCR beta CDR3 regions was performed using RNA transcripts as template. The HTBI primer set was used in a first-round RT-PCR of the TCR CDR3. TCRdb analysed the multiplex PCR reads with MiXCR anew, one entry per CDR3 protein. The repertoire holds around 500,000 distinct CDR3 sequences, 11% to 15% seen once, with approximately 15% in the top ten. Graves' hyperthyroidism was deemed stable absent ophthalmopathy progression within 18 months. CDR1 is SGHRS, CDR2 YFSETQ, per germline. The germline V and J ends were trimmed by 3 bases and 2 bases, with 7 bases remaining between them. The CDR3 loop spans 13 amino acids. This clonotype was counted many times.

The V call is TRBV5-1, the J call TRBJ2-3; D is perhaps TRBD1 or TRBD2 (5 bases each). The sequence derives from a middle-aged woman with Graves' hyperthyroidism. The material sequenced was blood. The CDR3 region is CASSWDATDTQYF. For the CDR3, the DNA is TGCGCCAGCAGCTGGGACGCCACAGATACGCAGTATTTT.